These 32 T cell receptor beta chains were sequenced from one sample in a study of patients and donors after allogeneic stem cell transplantation. TCRdb re-analysed the RT-PCR reads in MiXCR, keeping a single row per CDR3 protein. The table shows about 24,000 distinct CDR3 sequences, with approximately 43% occurring only once. Sequenced material: blood, either unsorted or a sorted T cell fraction (not recorded which). The receptors come from a human donor who was either an allogeneic HSCT recipient or a stem cell or donor lymphocyte infusion donor (not recorded which). It is not recorded whose cells these are; they may come from a transplant donor.

This clonotype has more than one count but fewer than ten. The rearrangement links TRBV7-9 to TRBJ1-3; a possible D gene is TRBD1 (5 bases). V lost 4 bases and J lost 3, with 13 bases in between. Germline V lookup: CDR1 SEHNR, CDR2 FQNEAQ (reference sequence). The CDR3 is 15 residues long. CDR3 sequence: CASSSRQINGNTIYF. The CDR3 DNA reads as TGTGCCAGCAGCTCGCGACAGATAAATGGAAACACCATATATTTT.

This sequence joins TRBV10-3 and TRBJ2-1, with D possibly matching TRBD2 (5 bases). The CDR3 contains 15 residues. Germline V gene sequence: CDR1 ENHRY, CDR2 SYGVKD. The V and J ends lost 2 bases and 4 bases respectively, with 12 bases between them. CDR3 sequence (DNA): TGTGCCATCAGTGAGAGATCCCGCGGGTACAATGAGCAGTTCTTC. This sequence encodes CAISERSRGYNEQFF.

The V gene is TRBV6-6, the J gene TRBJ1-2; no clear D gene. Looked up from germline, CDR1 is MNHNY and CDR2 is SVGAGI (reference sequence). The CDR3 length is 12 residues. V lost 10 bases and J 2 bases, leaving 11 bases between the germline ends. The CDR3 bases are TGTGCCACCGACGGACGGAACTATGGCTACACCTTC. It is translated as CATDGRNYGYTF.

This chain joins TRBV12-3 or TRBV12-4 and TRBJ1-4; D not certain. Trimming cost V 2 bases and J 8 bases, with 6 bases left between them. The CDR3 consists of 12 residues. In DNA form, the CDR3 reads TGTGCCAGCAGTTTATTCGGGGAAAAACTGTTTTTT. Its translation: CASSLFGEKLFF.

This sequence joins TRBV24-1 and TRBJ1-1, with a possible D match to TRBD1 (5 bases). This CDR3 spans 13 amino acids. V lost 4 bases and J lost 4, with 9 bases in between. The germline V gene has CDR1 KGHDR and CDR2 SFDVKD. The DNA for the CDR3 is TGTGCCACCAGTGAGCAGGGCGCCACTGAAGCTTTCTTT. Residues: CATSEQGATEAFF.

The rearrangement links TRBV5-1 to TRBJ2-5, with TRBD1 as a possible D gene (7 bases). Per the germline V gene, CDR1 is SGHRS and CDR2 is YFSETQ. This CDR3 spans 15 amino acids. V shed 2 bases and J shed 2 bases, with 13 bases lying between them. CDR3 residues: CASSLYRGLQETQYF. The CDR3 DNA is TGCGCCAGCAGCTTATACAGGGGACTGCAAGAGACCCAGTACTTC. Filled out from reference TRBV5-1 and TRBJ2-5, the complete variable domain reads KAGVTQTPRYLIKTRGQQVTLSCSPISGHRSVSWYQQTPGQGLQFLFEYFSETQRNKGNFPGRFSGRQFSNSRSEMNVSTLELGDSALYLCASSLYRGLQETQYFGPGTRLLVL.

This clonotype showed up just once. The CDR3 is CSARDRDPTTGELFF. DNA of the CDR3: TGCAGTGCTAGAGATCGGGATCCAACCACCGGGGAGCTGTTTTTT. The J gene is TRBJ2-2, the V gene TRBV20-1; TRBD2 might be the D (5 bases). The germline V gene encodes CDR1 DFQATT and CDR2 SNEGSKA (reference sequence). This CDR3 region has 15 residues. V was trimmed by 0 bases and J by 4 bases, leaving 12 bases between them.

The rearrangement joins TRBV18 to TRBJ2-1; 8 nucleotides line up with TRBD1. Per the germline V gene, CDR1 is KGHSH and CDR2 is LQKENI. Germline trimming cut 3 bases from V and 8 bases from J; bases unmatched to any gene: 9. This CDR3 region has 15 residues. The CDR3 is CASSPQVQGAYEQFF. The CDR3, as DNA: TGTGCCAGCTCACCCCAGGTTCAGGGGGCGTATGAGCAGTTCTTC.

This clonotype was picked up a small number of times. The J gene is TRBJ2-2, the V gene TRBV12-3 or TRBV12-4; no reliable D call. The germline V and J ends were trimmed by 9 bases and 4 bases, with 15 bases remaining between them. The CDR3 is made up of 14 amino acids. CDR3 residues: CASTGLRVTGELFF. CDR3 nucleotide sequence: TGTGCCAGTACGGGTTTAAGAGTCACCGGGGAGCTGTTTTTT.

The rearrangement uses TRBV18 and TRBJ2-3; no firm D call. Germline V gene lookup returns CDR1 KGHSH and CDR2 LQKENI. The ends were cut back, 2 bases at V and 3 bases at J, with 6 bases in the middle. CDR3 size: 13 residues. For the CDR3, the DNA is TGTGCCAGCTCACCAGTAGGGACAGATACGCAGTATTTT. Translating gives CASSPVGTDTQYF.

The table lists this clonotype with many counts. The chain carries TRBV12-3 or TRBV12-4 and TRBJ1-1; no clear D. V lost 1 base and J 0 bases, leaving 6 bases between the germline ends. This CDR3 contains 14 residues. The CDR3 bases are TGTGCCAGCAGTTTAGGGGGATTGAACACTGAAGCTTTCTTT. Translating it yields CASSLGGLNTEAFF.

Turning to this clonotype: A junction end diverges from the germline sequence, so it may reflect a read error. The J gene is TRBJ2-7, the V gene TRBV2; 11 bases align to TRBD1. The CDR3 contains 19 residues. Germline V gives CDR1 SNHLY, CDR2 FYNNEI. The DNA of the CDR3 is TGTGCCAGCAGCGAAGACCGGACAGGGGGCGTTTTCTCTCACTACGAGCAGTACTTC. Amino acid sequence: CASSEDRTGGVFSHYEQYF.

This clonotype was counted a few times. This chain connects TRBV18 to TRBJ2-7; D unclear. CDR1 is KGHSH, CDR2 LQKENI, per germline. This CDR3 contains 15 residues. The germline V and J ends were trimmed by 2 bases and 0 bases, with 11 bases remaining between them. The CDR3: CASSPIGDNSYEQYF. In nucleotides, the CDR3 is TGTGCCAGCTCACCAATAGGTGACAACTCCTACGAGCAGTACTTC.

V usage is TRBV5-1 and J usage is TRBJ1-1, with a weak D call TRBD1 (5 bases). V was cut by 5 bases and J by 6 bases, with 14 bases left in between. The CDR3 has 13 amino acids. Germline assignment: CDR1 SGHRS and CDR2 YFSETQ. The CDR3 DNA reads as TGCGCCAGCAGGTTGCAGGGCGTGTCTGAAGCTTTCTTT. Its protein is CASRLQGVSEAFF.

This clonotype was observed a handful of times. The chain couples TRBV18 to TRBJ1-1; D is ambiguous. Trimming took off 1 base at V and 5 bases at J, with 11 bases between the two ends. Germline CDR1 reads KGHSH; CDR2 reads LQKENI. This CDR3 contains 14 residues. The CDR3 here is CASSPREVGTEAFF. The CDR3 DNA is TGTGCCAGCTCACCACGAGAAGTGGGGACTGAAGCTTTCTTT.

This clonotype has more than one count but fewer than ten. V and J are TRBV6-5 and TRBJ2-4; D is unresolved. Germline-derived CDR1 and CDR2 are MNHEY and SVGAGI. V lost 5 bases, J lost 0 bases, and 17 bases lay in between. CDR3 length: 17 residues. The CDR3 coding sequence is TGTGCCAGCAGTGCCAGGACGACCATGCTAGCCAAAAACATTCAGTACTTC. Protein: CASSARTTMLAKNIQYF.

The V call is TRBV10-3, the J call TRBJ1-1, with a tentative D call TRBD1 (5 bases). Germline-derived CDR1 and CDR2 are ENHRY and SYGVKD. V gave up 7 bases and J gave up 1 base, with 13 bases separating them. This CDR3 contains 14 residues. CDR3 amino acids: CAITTGTANTEAFF. The CDR3 DNA sequence: TGTGCCATCACTACCGGGACGGCGAACACTGAAGCTTTCTTT.

This clonotype was seen only a few times. The chain combines TRBV9 with TRBJ2-1; possibly TRBD2 for D (6 bases). Germline-derived CDR1 and CDR2 are SGDLS and YYNGEE. The V end was cut by 6 bases, the J end by 1 base, with 14 bases between. CDR3 length: 15 residues. In DNA form, the CDR3 reads TGTGCCAGCACCTTGGGAGGCGGGTCCTACAATGAGCAGTTCTTC. It specifies CASTLGGGSYNEQFF.

This clonotype was observed a few times. This chain joins TRBV20-1 and TRBJ2-3; 9 bases fit TRBD2. The CDR3 consists of 15 residues. With V trimmed by 5 bases and J by 0 bases, 6 bases remained unmatched. The germline V gene encodes CDR1 DFQATT and CDR2 SNEGSKA (reference sequence). In DNA form, the CDR3 reads TGCAGTGCTCCCCTAGCGGGGCGGAGCACAGATACGCAGTATTTT. As protein: CSAPLAGRSTDTQYF.

This clonotype was counted a few times. The V and J genes are TRBV12-3 or TRBV12-4 and TRBJ1-5; D gene unclear. The CDR3 totals 13 residues. Trimming shortened V by 3 bases and J by 4 bases, and 7 bases separated the two germline ends. This CDR3 is CASSFSSNQPQHF. CDR3 nucleotides: TGTGCCAGCAGTTTTTCTAGTAATCAGCCCCAGCATTTT.

This clonotype has a handful of counts. The chain has TRBV6-5 and TRBJ1-6, with 7 bases that match TRBD1. The V segment lost 8 bases and the J segment 8 bases; nucleotides outside the gene matches: 6. Germline V gene sequence: CDR1 MNHEY, CDR2 SVGAGI. The CDR3 runs 13 residues. The CDR3 loop reads CASQRGPDSPLHF. The CDR3 DNA sequence: TGTGCCAGCCAAAGGGGGCCGGATTCACCCCTCCACTTT.

There are a few counts of this clonotype. This chain connects TRBV29-1 to TRBJ2-1; a possible D gene is TRBD2 (6 bases). The ends were cut back, 0 bases at V and 0 bases at J, with 12 bases in the middle. This CDR3 is 16 amino acids long. CDR1 is SQVTM and CDR2 is ANQGSEA in the germline V gene. In DNA form, the CDR3 reads TGCAGCGTTGAAGATCCCGCCGGGAGCTCCTACAATGAGCAGTTCTTC. Translation gives CSVEDPAGSSYNEQFF.

The CDR3 sequence: CASSSTTGTGSEKLFF. CDR3 DNA: TGTGCCAGCAGCTCCACCACCGGGACAGGGAGTGAAAAACTGTTTTTT. The V and J genes are TRBV7-8 and TRBJ1-4, with TRBD1 matching 9 bases. V dropped 4 bases and J dropped 7; count of bases not matched to a gene: 10. Germline lookup yields CDR1 SGHVS and CDR2 FQNEAQ. The CDR3 consists of 16 residues.

V usage is TRBV25-1 and J usage is TRBJ1-1, with D perhaps matching TRBD1 (5 bases). This CDR3 contains 13 residues. V lost 3 bases, J lost 2 bases, and 7 bases lay in between. Germline lookup yields CDR1 MGHDK and CDR2 SYGVNS. Written as DNA, the CDR3 is TGTGCCAGCAGTGACGGGGCAAACACTGAAGCTTTCTTT. Translating it yields CASSDGANTEAFF. Full variable domain (missing parts from reference TRBV25-1 and TRBJ1-1): EADIYQTPRYLVIGTGKKITLECSQTMGHDKMYWYQQDPGMELHLIHYSYGVNSTEKGDLSSESTVSRIRTEHFPLTLESARPSHTSQYLCASSDGANTEAFFGQGTRLTVV.

The chain combines TRBV27 with TRBJ1-1, with D perhaps matching TRBD1 (6 bases). Trimming removed 3 bases from V and 2 bases from J, with 13 bases in between. Germline V gene data show CDR1 as MNHEY and CDR2 as SMNVEV (reference sequence). CDR3 size: 15 residues. The CDR3 DNA sequence: TGTGCCAGCAGTTTGTGGGGGGCCCTTAACACTGAAGCTTTCTTT. Translated, it gives CASSLWGALNTEAFF.

The J gene is TRBJ2-3, the V gene TRBV12-3 or TRBV12-4; D unclear. The CDR3 spans 11 residues. Trimming cost V 5 bases and J 4 bases, with 4 bases left between them. DNA for the CDR3: TGTGCCAGCAGTAGATCAGATACGCAGTATTTT. It is translated as CASSRSDTQYF.

Only a few counts were recorded for this clonotype. The V and J genes are TRBV7-8 and TRBJ2-1; TRBD1 might be the D (6 bases). Trimming removed 2 bases at V and 6 bases at J, with 20 bases between. The CDR3 loop spans 17 amino acids. Germline V lookup: CDR1 SGHVS, CDR2 FQNEAQ. The CDR3 is CASSLWPRDIDRNEQFF. The DNA of the CDR3 is TGTGCCAGCAGCTTATGGCCCCGGGACATTGACCGCAATGAGCAGTTCTTC.

This chain joins TRBV2 and TRBJ2-4; TRBD2 agrees at 12 bases. Looked up from germline, CDR1 is SNHLY and CDR2 is FYNNEI. The CDR3 is 18 amino acids. Trimming at V came to 6 bases and at J to 7 bases, leaving 16 bases not matched to a gene. The CDR3 is CASREGSSGRAPFNIQYF. The CDR3 DNA reads as TGTGCCAGCAGGGAGGGGTCTAGCGGGAGGGCCCCTTTCAACATTCAGTACTTC.

This clonotype was recorded a few times. This sequence joins TRBV7-9 and TRBJ1-1; 7 bases map to TRBD1. CDR3 length equals 14 residues. Germline loops: CDR1 SEHNR, CDR2 FQNEAQ (reference sequence). V lost 5 bases to trimming and J lost 4 bases; unmatched junction nucleotides: 7. As DNA, the CDR3 is TGTGCCAGCAGCATAAGACAGGGTGCCACTGAAGCTTTCTTT. Encoded protein: CASSIRQGATEAFF. Looking up the rest from reference TRBV7-9 and TRBJ1-1 gives the full variable domain: DTGVSQNPRHKITKRGQNVTFRCDPISEHNRLYWYRQTLGQGPEFLTYFQNEAQLEKSRLLSDRFSAERPKGSFSTLEIQRTEQGDSAMYLCASSIRQGATEAFFGQGTRLTVV.

The CDR3 bases are TGTGCCAGCAGCACCGGGAGCCTACTGAACACTGAAGCTTTCTTT. It yields the protein CASSTGSLLNTEAFF. The V and J genes are TRBV7-9 and TRBJ1-1; D remains unclear. The CDR3 totals 15 residues. V shed 5 bases and J shed 0 bases, with 13 bases lying between them. Germline values: CDR1 SEHNR, CDR2 FQNEAQ (reference sequence).

The V gene is TRBV12-3 or TRBV12-4, the J gene TRBJ2-7; D not resolved. This CDR3 has 13 amino acids. V was trimmed by 6 bases and J by 4 bases, leaving 13 bases between them. The CDR3 DNA sequence: TGTGCCAGCAGCCCCCCACAAAGTTACGAGCAGTACTTC. Its protein is CASSPPQSYEQYF.

This clonotype has more than one count but fewer than ten. V is TRBV2 and J is TRBJ1-2; D is uncertain. The V gene lost 11 bases and the J gene lost 8 bases, with 15 bases spanning the gap. The CDR3 has 11 residues. The V gene's germline CDR1 is SNHLY and CDR2 FYNNEI. The CDR3 nucleotides read TGTGCCTCAGCATATGGACGAGGCTACACCTTC. Translated, it gives CASAYGRGYTF.